These 18 T cell receptor beta chains were sequenced from one sample in a study of blood T cell repertoires in COVID-19. Only in-frame clones appear in the TCRdb table, and some are missing; sequencing was by immunoSEQ multiplex PCR. There are a few hundred thousand clones in the sample; about 87% occur only once, and over 9.5% lies in the top ten. The sequencing input was peripheral blood. These receptor sequences come from a woman in her fifties or sixties with COVID-19, enrolled during active disease.

V gene TRBV3-1 (or the pseudogene TRBV3-2) combines with J gene TRBJ1-5; no firm D call. Trimming pared 7 bases from V and 8 bases from J, leaving 15 bases between. The CDR3 totals 13 residues. Germline V gene data show CDR1 as LGHDT and CDR2 as YNNKEL (reference sequence). The CDR3 region is CASNFGEGEPQHF. The CDR3 bases are TGTGCCAGCAACTTTGGGGAGGGAGAGCCCCAGCATTTT.

As DNA, the CDR3 is TGCAGTGCTAGTGTGATGAGTTCCCTCTACGAGCAGTACTTC. Its translation: CSASVMSSLYEQYF. The chain is built from TRBV20-1 and TRBJ2-7; no clear D gene. Trimming pared 3 bases from V and 3 bases from J, leaving 15 bases between. Per the germline V gene, CDR1 is DFQATT and CDR2 is SNEGSKA (reference sequence). The length of the CDR3 is 14 residues.

The chain uses TRBV10-3 and TRBJ2-1, with TRBD2 identical over 10 bases. Trimming at V came to 2 bases and at J to 2 bases, leaving 9 bases not matched to a gene. The CDR3 length is 18 residues. Per germline, CDR1 ENHRY and CDR2 SYGVKD. DNA of the CDR3: TGTGCCATCAGTGAGCCTCGGACTAGCGGTACCGCCTACAATGAGCAGTTCTTC. As protein: CAISEPRTSGTAYNEQFF.

The chain joins TRBV4-1 to TRBJ1-2; D remains ambiguous. Germline V CDR1 and CDR2: MGHRA, YSYEKL. V was cut by 4 bases and J by 7 bases, with 19 bases left in between. This CDR3 has 15 residues. The CDR3 is CASSLQGQPDFGYTF. DNA for the CDR3: TGCGCCAGCAGCCTTCAAGGTCAGCCCGACTTTGGCTACACCTTC.

This clone was observed a handful of times. The V gene is TRBV19, the J gene TRBJ2-1, with 13 positions matching TRBD2. The CDR3 is 16 residues long. J was trimmed by 5 bases and V by 5 bases; bases with no gene match: 6. The germline V gene encodes CDR1 LNHDA and CDR2 SQIVND (reference sequence). This chain's CDR3 is CASSYGGLAGHNEQFF. CDR3 sequence (DNA): TGTGCCAGTAGTTACGGGGGACTAGCGGGGCACAATGAGCAGTTCTTC.

The rearrangement links TRBV7-8 to TRBJ1-1, with D unclear. The V gene's germline CDR1 is SGHVS and CDR2 FQNEAQ. Trimming stripped 1 base from V and 8 bases from J, with 8 bases between. The CDR3 is 12 residues long. CDR3 nucleotide sequence: TGTGCCAGCAGCTTAGGACTGCTAGAAGCTTTCTTT. Translated, it gives CASSLGLLEAFF.

The chain couples TRBV5-1 to TRBJ2-2, with 7 bases aligning to TRBD1. The CDR3 loop spans 16 amino acids. The germline V gene encodes CDR1 SGHRS and CDR2 YFSETQ. Unmatched junction bases numbered 6, after V lost 1 base and J lost 3 bases. CDR3 coding DNA: TGCGCCAGCAGCTTGAGTGACAGGGTATACACCGGGGAGCTGTTTTTT. This gives the protein CASSLSDRVYTGELFF.

This chain joins TRBV24-1 and TRBJ1-2; 7 bases line up with TRBD1. This CDR3 spans 15 amino acids. The trim removed 4 bases at V and 4 bases at J, leaving 8 bases unmatched. Germline CDR1 reads KGHDR; CDR2 reads SFDVKD. DNA for the CDR3: TGTGCCACCAGTGACTCGGGACAGCCCCTCTATGGCTACACCTTC. Translating it yields CATSDSGQPLYGYTF.

This clone was detected only once. This chain uses TRBV19 with TRBJ1-2, with D possibly matching TRBD1 (5 bases). Looked up from germline, CDR1 is LNHDA and CDR2 is SQIVND (reference sequence). Trimming shortened V by 2 bases and J by 4 bases, and 8 bases separated the two germline ends. The CDR3 extends over 13 amino acids. CDR3 protein: CASSITGPYGYTF. DNA for the CDR3: TGTGCCAGTAGTATAACAGGACCCTATGGCTACACCTTC.

Concerning this clone: A much larger clone lies one base from this, so it may be a read error. Other nucleotide sequences from this sample produce the same CDR3. The chain carries TRBV5-1 and TRBJ1-1, with D perhaps TRBD1 (5 bases). Germline V lookup: CDR1 SGHRS, CDR2 YFSETQ. V was pared by 2 bases and J by 2 bases, with 7 bases between. The CDR3 runs to 13 residues. CDR3 nucleotides: TGCGCCAGCAGCTTTACAGGTAACACTGAAGCTTTCTTT. It encodes CASSFTGNTEAFF.

V gene TRBV5-1 combines with J gene TRBJ1-2, with 7 nucleotides matching TRBD1. The junction had 4 bases not matched to a gene; V was cut back by 3 bases and J by 8 bases. Germline loops: CDR1 SGHRS, CDR2 YFSETQ. The CDR3 totals 12 residues. This CDR3 is CASSSDREGYTF. In nucleotides, the CDR3 is TGCGCCAGCAGCTCTGACAGGGAAGGCTACACCTTC.

The genes are TRBV10-3 and TRBJ1-5; tentative D call: TRBD1 (5 bases). The germline V gene has CDR1 ENHRY and CDR2 SYGVKD. The CDR3 contains 17 residues. Trimming took 1 base from V and 1 from J, leaving 14 bases between them. CDR3 sequence (DNA): TGTGCCATCAGTGAGTATTCCCCGGGACTGAGCAATCAGCCCCAGCATTTT. Encoded protein: CAISEYSPGLSNQPQHF.

On this clone: The sample holds other DNA sequences that translate to the same CDR3. The CDR3 region has the DNA TGTGCCAGCAGCTTAGCGGGGGGGCCCTCCACAGATACGCAGTATTTT. It yields the protein CASSLAGGPSTDTQYF. The V gene is TRBV7-2, the J gene TRBJ2-3; the D gene is possibly TRBD2 (7 bases). Germline V gene data show CDR1 as SGHTA and CDR2 as FQGNSA. This CDR3 is built from 16 residues. Trimming removed 0 bases from V and 2 bases from J, with 12 bases in between. Supplemented by reference TRBV7-2 and TRBJ2-3, the full variable domain reads GAGVSQSPSNKVTEKGKDVELRCDPISGHTALYWYRQSLGQGLEFLIYFQGNSAPDKSGLPSDRFSAERTGGSVSTLTIQRTQQEDSAVYLCASSLAGGPSTDTQYFGPGTRLTVL.

This clone was recorded only once. The chain links TRBV30 to TRBJ2-7; 9 bases align to TRBD1. The V and J ends lost 4 bases and 6 bases, in that order; junction bases with no gene match: 13. From germline, CDR1 is GTSNPN and CDR2 SVGIG (reference sequence). The CDR3 covers 15 residues. The CDR3 spells CAWTNPGQGFSEQYF. CDR3 DNA sequence: TGTGCCTGGACCAACCCGGGACAGGGCTTTAGCGAGCAGTACTTC.

V is TRBV19 and J is TRBJ2-7, with D perhaps TRBD1 (5 bases). V was shortened by 8 bases and J by 2 bases, with 19 bases between the two germline ends. Looked up from germline, CDR1 is LNHDA and CDR2 is SQIVND (reference sequence). The CDR3 is made up of 15 amino acids. The DNA for the CDR3 is TGTGCCAGTGGACGTGATGGGGCGACCCCCTACGAGCAGTACTTC. Its translation is CASGRDGATPYEQYF.

The chain carries TRBV11-2 and TRBJ2-1, with D unclear. Germline values: CDR1 SGHAT, CDR2 FQNNGV. The CDR3 has 14 residues. V lost 3 bases and J 9 bases, leaving 15 bases between the germline ends. In DNA, the CDR3 is TGTGCCAGCAGCTTGGCCCTACAAGGAGCTGAGCAGTTCTTC. Translation gives CASSLALQGAEQFF. Complete variable domain (other parts from reference TRBV11-2 and TRBJ2-1): EAGVAQSPRYKIIEKRQSVAFWCNPISGHATLYWYQQILGQGPKLLIQFQNNGVVDDSQLPKDRFSAERLKGVDSTLKIQPAKLEDSAVYLCASSLALQGAEQFFGPGTRLTVL.

The chain links TRBV12-3 or TRBV12-4 to TRBJ2-1; D is uncertain. V was clipped by 7 bases and J by 3 bases, with 10 bases between them. The CDR3 totals 13 residues. The CDR3 DNA reads as TGTGCCAGCAACCCCTCAGGCTACAATGAGCAGTTCTTC. Translated: CASNPSGYNEQFF.

This clone was detected once. The chain combines TRBV30 with TRBJ2-2, with a possible D match to TRBD1 (6 bases). The V end lost 4 bases, the J end lost 1 base, and 13 bases lay between the germline ends. This CDR3 is 15 amino acids long. Per the germline V gene, CDR1 is GTSNPN and CDR2 is SVGIG (reference sequence). CDR3 residues: CAWTTLRGNTGELFF. The CDR3 DNA is TGTGCCTGGACCACGCTCAGGGGGAACACCGGGGAGCTGTTTTTT.